The 27 T cell receptor beta chains presented below share a single source sample, sequenced in a study of beta chain features in type 1 diabetes. Since all of the isolated RNA was reverse transcribed, expressed TCRB transcripts were what got sequenced. The protocol was immunoSEQ multiplex PCR, while the TCRdb copy is restricted to in-frame clones and leaves out a portion. The sample lists 400,000 to 600,000 clones; roughly 31% were seen once. Source material: naive CD4+ T cells from blood. These receptors all stem from a man between 18 and 29 years old in good health.

This clone was counted only a few times. The rearrangement uses TRBV7-2 and TRBJ2-3; TRBD2 agrees at 8 bases. J gave up 3 bases and V 1 base, and 3 bases lay outside the gene matches. Germline loops: CDR1 SGHTA, CDR2 FQGNSA. The CDR3 consists of 15 residues. As DNA, the CDR3 is TGTGCCAGCAGCTTAGGGCTAGCGGGTACAGATACGCAGTATTTT. Translating gives CASSLGLAGTDTQYF.

This sequence joins TRBV4-1 and TRBJ2-7; D possibly corresponds to TRBD1 (6 bases). Germline loops: CDR1 MGHRA, CDR2 YSYEKL. This CDR3 has 16 residues. V dropped 0 bases and J dropped 5 bases, with 17 bases sitting between them. The CDR3, as DNA: TGCGCCAGCAGCCAAGAGCTGGGGGCGTTGGGGCACGAGCAGTACTTC. This translates into CASSQELGALGHEQYF.

This sequence joins TRBV18 and TRBJ1-2, with TRBD1 matching over 7 bases. CDR1 is KGHSH, CDR2 LQKENI, per germline. Trimming removed 6 bases from V and 7 bases from J; junction bases left unmatched: 11. This CDR3 is 14 amino acids long. The CDR3 loop reads CASSGDREASGYTF. CDR3 coding DNA: TGTGCCAGCTCCGGAGACAGGGAGGCTAGTGGCTACACCTTC.

This clone was detected a few times. This chain uses TRBV25-1 with TRBJ1-4, with a tentative D call TRBD1 (5 bases). The CDR3 has 14 residues. Germline V CDR1 and CDR2: MGHDK, SYGVNS. Trimming removed 3 bases from V and 8 bases from J, with 13 bases in between. As DNA, the CDR3 is TGTGCCAGCAGTGACCCCGCCTGGGGGGAAAAACTGTTTTTT. Amino acid sequence: CASSDPAWGEKLFF.

The gene calls are TRBV28 and TRBJ2-5; 8 nucleotides agree with TRBD1. The CDR3 length is 14 residues. Germline assignment: CDR1 MDHEN and CDR2 SYDVKM. The junction had 8 bases not matched to a gene; V was cut back by 6 bases and J by 5 bases. The CDR3 loop is CASSLTGARETQYF. CDR3 coding DNA: TGTGCCAGCAGCCTGACAGGGGCCAGGGAGACCCAGTACTTC.

On this clone: This sample also contains other DNA sequences that code for the same CDR3. The chain recombines TRBV29-1 with TRBJ2-3; D uncertain. V lost 1 base, J lost 1 base, and 6 bases lay in between. Germline V CDR1 and CDR2: SQVTM, ANQGSEA. This CDR3 contains 13 residues. Here the CDR3 reads CSVEGPGTDTQYF. CDR3 coding DNA: TGCAGCGTTGAAGGTCCCGGCACAGATACGCAGTATTTT.

The chain uses TRBV7-9 and TRBJ2-7; tentative D call: TRBD1 (6 bases). This CDR3 spans 14 amino acids. The V and J ends lost 1 base and 3 bases respectively, with 10 bases between them. The V gene's germline CDR1 is SEHNR and CDR2 FQNEAQ (reference sequence). The CDR3 region has the DNA TGTGCCAGCAGCTTAGGGACAGAGGTCTACGAGCAGTACTTC. Translating it yields CASSLGTEVYEQYF.

This rearrangement joins TRBV7-9 to TRBJ2-1; perhaps D is TRBD1 or TRBD2 (5 bases each). Germline CDR1 and CDR2: SEHNR and FQNEAQ (reference sequence). The CDR3 totals 12 residues. V was clipped by 5 bases and J by 9 bases, with 11 bases between them. CDR3 in amino acids: CASSVTGTEQFF. The CDR3 bases are TGTGCCAGCAGCGTCACCGGGACTGAGCAGTTCTTC.

This clone has just a few counts. Other DNA sequences within the sample encode an identical CDR3. The V call is TRBV7-2, the J call TRBJ2-3, with a weak D call TRBD1 (6 bases). The ends were cut back, 1 base at V and 2 bases at J, with 7 bases in the middle. The CDR3 contains 14 residues. The germline gives CDR1 SGHTA, CDR2 FQGNSA. DNA for the CDR3: TGTGCCAGCAGCTTAGACAGGGCCACAGATACGCAGTATTTT. Protein product: CASSLDRATDTQYF.

Comments on this clone: Other DNA sequences in the sample encode the same CDR3. This chain joins TRBV20-1 and TRBJ2-7, with unresolved D. The CDR3 extends over 11 amino acids. The V end lost 3 bases, the J end lost 1 base, and 4 bases lay between the germline ends. Germline-derived CDR1 and CDR2 are DFQATT and SNEGSKA (reference sequence). CDR3 nucleotide sequence: TGCAGTGCTAGCCGGTCCTACGAGCAGTACTTC. It translates to CSASRSYEQYF.

The chain combines TRBV7-2 with TRBJ2-7; 9 nucleotides align to TRBD1. V shed 5 bases and J 0 bases; nucleotides not matched to a gene: 2. Germline V gives CDR1 SGHTA, CDR2 FQGNSA. This CDR3 has 14 residues. This chain's CDR3 is CASSAGQGSYEQYF. The CDR3 nucleotides read TGTGCCAGCAGCGCGGGACAGGGCTCCTACGAGCAGTACTTC.

The V call is TRBV18, the J call TRBJ2-5; D ambiguous. CDR3 length equals 11 residues. CDR1 and CDR2 (germline): KGHSH, LQKENI. V lost 3 bases, J lost 6 bases, and 5 bases lay in between. The CDR3 is CASSPSKTQYF. The CDR3 bases are TGTGCCAGCTCACCGAGTAAGACCCAGTACTTC.

A single count supports this clone. V gene TRBV7-2 combines with J gene TRBJ2-1; tentatively, D is TRBD2 (6 bases). The V gene lost 4 bases and the J gene lost 6 bases, with 13 bases spanning the gap. The CDR3 extends over 14 amino acids. Germline lookup yields CDR1 SGHTA and CDR2 FQGNSA. This CDR3 is CASSWRGLLNEQFF. The CDR3 DNA reads as TGTGCCAGCAGCTGGAGGGGATTACTCAATGAGCAGTTCTTC.

The chain has TRBV5-4 and TRBJ2-4; 8 positions agree with TRBD2. Germline V lookup: CDR1 SGHNT, CDR2 YYREEE (reference sequence). The junction had 9 bases not matched to a gene; V was cut back by 3 bases and J by 7 bases. The CDR3 is 15 amino acids. CDR3 loop: CASSSHIAGGNIQYF. The DNA for the CDR3 is TGTGCCAGCAGCTCGCACATTGCGGGAGGCAACATTCAGTACTTC.

This chain joins TRBV9 and TRBJ1-1, with D hard to call. V was shortened by 4 bases and J by 5 bases, with 15 bases between the two germline ends. The CDR3 is 14 amino acids. The germline gives CDR1 SGDLS, CDR2 YYNGEE. The CDR3 reads CASSPRVEGTEAFF. CDR3 in DNA: TGTGCCAGCAGCCCAAGGGTTGAGGGAACTGAAGCTTTCTTT.

The J gene is TRBJ2-7, the V gene TRBV29-1, with 10 bases matching TRBD1. V shed 7 bases and J 2 bases; nucleotides not matched to a gene: 5. Germline V gives CDR1 SQVTM, CDR2 ANQGSEA. This CDR3 comprises 13 residues. The DNA for the CDR3 is TGCAGCGCTAGGACAGGGGGGACCTACGAGCAGTACTTC. Its translation: CSARTGGTYEQYF.

The chain combines TRBV30 with TRBJ2-1, with D possibly being TRBD2 (6 bases). Germline V gene sequence: CDR1 GTSNPN, CDR2 SVGIG (reference sequence). With 5 bases removed from V and 0 bases from J, the gap between germline ends came to 11 bases. CDR3 length: 14 residues. Here the CDR3 reads CAWRIGSSYNEQFF. The CDR3 DNA follows: TGTGCCTGGCGTATCGGGAGCTCCTACAATGAGCAGTTCTTC.

This clone was seen a handful of times. The sample has other DNA sequences that encode this CDR3 too. The V and J genes are TRBV5-1 and TRBJ2-7; no firm D call. The CDR3 length is 14 residues. In germline, CDR1 is SGHRS, CDR2 YFSETQ. Between the trimmed V and J ends, which lost 0 bases and 0 bases, there was a span of 7 bases. The CDR3 region is CASSLDSTSYEQYF. The CDR3 DNA is TGCGCCAGCAGCTTGGACTCAACCTCCTACGAGCAGTACTTC.

The V gene is TRBV30, the J gene TRBJ2-1; D may be TRBD2 (6 bases). V lost 4 bases, J lost 0 bases, and 22 bases lay in between. Germline V gives CDR1 GTSNPN, CDR2 SVGIG (reference sequence). This CDR3 has 18 residues. For the CDR3, the DNA is TGTGCCTGGAATCGAAGGTCGACTAGTCAGAGCTCCTACAATGAGCAGTTCTTC. The encoded protein is CAWNRRSTSQSSYNEQFF.

The rearrangement uses TRBV7-2 and TRBJ2-6, with a weak D call TRBD1 (5 bases). The CDR3 is 15 residues long. V lost 5 bases and J 1 base, leaving 9 bases between the germline ends. Germline CDR1 SGHTA, CDR2 FQGNSA. The DNA of the CDR3 is TGTGCCAGCAGCGCCCAGGGTTCTGGGGCCAACGTCCTGACTTTC. Translating gives CASSAQGSGANVLTF.

This clone was observed a few times. The chain uses TRBV4-3 and TRBJ2-5; D possibly corresponds to TRBD2 (6 bases). V lost 0 bases to trimming and J lost 4 bases, with 18 bases between them. Germline CDR1 and CDR2: LGHNA and YSLEER. The CDR3 covers 17 residues. The CDR3 sequence: CASSQDLPGVSAETQYF. CDR3 in DNA: TGCGCCAGCAGCCAAGATCTGCCGGGAGTATCAGCAGAGACCCAGTACTTC.

As DNA, the CDR3 is TGTGCCAGCAGCGGCACGGGATCACCTAGCACAGATACGCAGTATTTT. The encoded protein is CASSGTGSPSTDTQYF. The genes are TRBV9 and TRBJ2-3; TRBD2 might be the D (5 bases). The germline V and J ends were trimmed by 3 bases and 0 bases, with 14 bases remaining between them. The CDR3 spans 16 residues. Germline CDR1 SGDLS, CDR2 YYNGEE.

V usage is TRBV5-4 and J usage is TRBJ2-5; TRBD2 matches 8 bases. The J segment lost 3 bases and the V segment lost 4 bases, leaving 8 bases of the junction unmatched. The CDR3 is 15 residues long. Germline CDR1 SGHNT, CDR2 YYREEE (reference sequence). The CDR3 spells CASSRWAREEETQYF. The CDR3 nucleotides are TGTGCCAGCAGCCGCTGGGCGCGGGAGGAAGAGACCCAGTACTTC.

V is TRBV18 and J is TRBJ2-5, with 8 nucleotides matching TRBD1. The CDR3 consists of 14 residues. CDR1 and CDR2 from the germline V gene are KGHSH and LQKENI. After removal of 3 bases from V and 4 bases from J, the junction contained 4 bases not matched to a gene. The CDR3 sequence is CASSPARGRETQYF. In nucleotides, the CDR3 is TGTGCCAGCTCACCGGCCAGGGGGCGAGAGACCCAGTACTTC.

A few counts support this clone. This chain links TRBV25-1 with TRBJ2-4; a possible D gene is TRBD2 (6 bases). V was trimmed by 6 bases and J by 9 bases, leaving 12 bases between them. The CDR3 sequence is 12 residues long. Per germline, CDR1 MGHDK and CDR2 SYGVNS. DNA of the CDR3: TGTGCCAGCAGGGGACTTGGGGGCATTCAGTACTTC. Amino acid sequence: CASRGLGGIQYF.

The table lists this clone with a few counts. This chain uses TRBV5-1 with TRBJ2-3; 8 nucleotides agree with TRBD2. CDR1 SGHRS and CDR2 YFSETQ come from the germline V gene. J was trimmed by 2 bases and V by 0 bases; bases with no gene match: 5. CDR3 size: 16 residues. The CDR3 bases are TGCGCCAGCAGCTTGGAGCGAGCGGGAGACACAGATACGCAGTATTTT. This gives the protein CASSLERAGDTDTQYF.

This clone was detected only a few times. V and J are TRBV18 and TRBJ2-1, with 8 nucleotides matching TRBD1. Germline lookup yields CDR1 KGHSH and CDR2 LQKENI. Trimming took 5 bases from V and 0 from J; bases not matched to a gene: 6. The CDR3 is made up of 16 amino acids. DNA of the CDR3: TGTGCCAGCTCATCGGGGACAGGTAGCTCCTACAATGAGCAGTTCTTC. The encoded protein is CASSSGTGSSYNEQFF. Supplemented by reference TRBV18 and TRBJ2-1, the full variable domain reads NAGVMQNPRHLVRRRGQEARLRCSPMKGHSHVYWYRQLPEEGLKFMVYLQKENIIDESGMPKERFSAEFPKEGPSILRIQQVVRGDSAAYFCASSSGTGSSYNEQFFGPGTRLTVL.